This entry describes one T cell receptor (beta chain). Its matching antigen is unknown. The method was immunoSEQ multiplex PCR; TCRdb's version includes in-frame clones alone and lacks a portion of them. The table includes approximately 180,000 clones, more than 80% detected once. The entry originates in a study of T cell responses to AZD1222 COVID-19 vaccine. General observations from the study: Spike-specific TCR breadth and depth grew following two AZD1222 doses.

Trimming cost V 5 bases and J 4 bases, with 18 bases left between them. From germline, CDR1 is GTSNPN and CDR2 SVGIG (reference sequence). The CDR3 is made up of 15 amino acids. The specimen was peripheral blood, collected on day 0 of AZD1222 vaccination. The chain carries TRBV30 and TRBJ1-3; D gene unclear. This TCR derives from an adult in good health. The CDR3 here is CAWGIDGTRGNTIYF. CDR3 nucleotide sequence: TGTGCCTGGGGAATAGACGGTACAAGGGGAAACACCATATATTTT. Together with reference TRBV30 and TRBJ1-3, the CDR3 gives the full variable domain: SQTIHQWPATLVQPVGSPLSLECTVEGTSNPNLYWYRQAAGRGLQLLFYSVGIGQISSEVPQNLSASRPQDRQFILSSKKLLLSDSGFYLCAWGIDGTRGNTIYFGEGSWLTVV.